These 7 T cell receptor beta chains were all obtained from the same sample, sequenced in a study of multiple sclerosis patients with progressive multifocal leukoencephalopathy (dated by TCRdb to about 2019). The time point tag for this specimen amounts to: approximately twelve months of natalizumab therapy. The treatment or condition label for this specimen denotes: on natalizumab therapy at sampling. Preparation of the library involved the immunoSEQ multiplex PCR assay. The source is immuneACCESS, and TCRdb retained only in-frame sequences with V and J called. Part of the clones is not carried over; for the studies checked, unresolved V genes explain less than half of this, and the remainder is unexplained. In this sample the table shows 24,000 or so clones, approximately 90% of which occur a single time. Under 2.5% of the sample belongs to the ten largest clones. Here the sequenced sample was PBMCs, taken from a patient treated with natalizumab. These receptors all stem from a man aged 25 to 40 with multiple sclerosis.

V is TRBV7-2 and J is TRBJ2-3; 7 bases are shared with TRBD2. The CDR3 length is 15 residues. V shed 5 bases, J shed 2 bases, and the junction held 7 bases outside the gene matches. Germline CDR1 SGHTA, CDR2 FQGNSA. Here the CDR3 reads CASSPSGIDTDTQYF. In DNA form, the CDR3 reads TGTGCCAGCAGCCCAAGCGGGATAGACACAGATACGCAGTATTTT.

The CDR3 DNA reads as TGTGCCAGCAGTTGGGGGGAGGTTGGGCCCCAGCATTTT. Translating it yields CASSWGEVGPQHF. V and J are TRBV25-1 and TRBJ1-5; perhaps TRBD1 as D (5 bases). V was cut by 5 bases and J by 9 bases, with 14 bases left in between. The CDR3 is 13 amino acids. Germline loops: CDR1 MGHDK, CDR2 SYGVNS.

V is TRBV6-5 and J is TRBJ2-7; possible D gene TRBD2, 5 bases. The CDR3 runs to 14 residues. V shed 1 base and J shed 7 bases, with 14 bases lying between them. Looked up from germline, CDR1 is MNHEY and CDR2 is SVGAGI. The CDR3 bases are TGTGCCAGCAGTTACTTCAACGGGGTGGGGGAGCAGTACTTC. Translation: CASSYFNGVGEQYF.

The chain combines TRBV7-9 with TRBJ2-3; D not resolved. V was shortened by 7 bases and J by 5 bases, with 7 bases between the two germline ends. Germline lookup yields CDR1 SEHNR and CDR2 FQNEAQ (reference sequence). The CDR3 has 11 residues. CDR3 protein: CASTRRDTQYF. CDR3 in DNA: TGTGCCAGCACCCGAAGAGATACGCAGTATTTT.

The chain combines TRBV4-3 with TRBJ2-1; no clear D gene. The CDR3 covers 14 residues. Germline V CDR1 and CDR2: LGHNA, YSLEER. V dropped 1 base and J dropped 6 bases, with 10 bases sitting between them. CDR3 coding DNA: TGCGCCAGCAGCCAAGGGGATAGCAGCAATGAGCAGTTCTTC. The encoded protein is CASSQGDSSNEQFF.

The chain employs TRBV30 and TRBJ1-5, with unresolved D. Trimming took off 1 base at V and 5 bases at J, with 12 bases between the two ends. The CDR3 runs to 14 residues. Germline V CDR1 and CDR2: GTSNPN, SVGIG (reference sequence). CDR3 amino acids: CAWSATLGDQPQHF. The CDR3 DNA sequence: TGTGCCTGGAGTGCCACCTTGGGAGATCAGCCCCAGCATTTT.

In DNA, the CDR3 is TGTGCCAGCAGCCTACCCTGGATAGATACGCAGTATTTT. Translating it yields CASSLPWIDTQYF. This chain connects TRBV5-5 to TRBJ2-3; D gene ambiguous. Deletions cut 4 bases from V and 5 bases from J, with 11 bases between. The V gene's germline CDR1 is SGHKS and CDR2 YYEKEE (reference sequence). The length of the CDR3 is 13 residues.